The T cell receptor (beta chain) under discussion was sequenced for a study of shared clonotypes between healthy human individuals. Deletions cut 7 bases from V and 6 bases from J, with 19 bases between. The CDR3 sequence is 15 residues long. The germline gives CDR1 LNHDA, CDR2 SQIVND (reference sequence). CD45RO-negative, CCR7-positively selected cells formed the naive CD8 fraction, excluding terminally differentiated effector memory CD45RA+ cells. The protocol was immunoSEQ multiplex PCR, while the TCRdb copy is restricted to in-frame clones and leaves out a portion. The table includes nearly 2 million clones, about 95% detected once.

Sequenced: naive CD8+ T cells sorted from blood. This receptor was obtained from a man aged 18 to 35 in good health. The V call is TRBV19, the J call TRBJ1-5; no clear D. Written as DNA, the CDR3 is TGTGCCAGTACCCCGGGCCACGAGGGAGGTCAGCCCCAGCATTTT. Protein product: CASTPGHEGGQPQHF.